Following are 9 T cell receptor beta chains from one sample sequenced in a study of neurological immune-mediated disorders (dated by TCRdb to about 2019). The library was prepared using 5' RACE. Sequencing was performed on an Illumina HiSeq 2500. TCRdb redid the processing of the public reads, applying fastp at Q25 and MiXCR, and retained in-frame beta chains. Rows are unified per CDR3 protein, each entry keeping the most common DNA and genes. The sample includes under 85,000 distinct CDR3 sequences, with 13% to 15% observed a single time. The ten largest clonotypes hold more than 6% of the sample. The sequencing input was PBMCs. These receptors originate from a woman in her 50s in good health.

This clonotype was seen at least ten times. The genes are TRBV7-2 and TRBJ2-3; TRBD2 is a possible D gene (6 bases). CDR1 SGHTA and CDR2 FQGNSA come from the germline V gene. The CDR3 length is 15 residues. Trimming took 2 bases from V and 0 from J, leaving 9 bases between them. CDR3 nucleotides: TGTGCCAGCAGCTTAAGCGGGTGGAGCACAGATACGCAGTATTTT. It encodes CASSLSGWSTDTQYF.

This chain connects TRBV5-1 to TRBJ2-1, with a possible D match to TRBD1 (6 bases). V dropped 7 bases and J dropped 1 base, with 18 bases sitting between them. Germline CDR1 is SGHRS and CDR2 is YFSETQ. The CDR3 sequence is 16 residues long. For the CDR3, the DNA is TGCGCCAGCTCAGGGGCTGCCCCCGCGTCCTACAATGAGCAGTTCTTC. It encodes CASSGAAPASYNEQFF.

This clonotype occurred many times. This sequence joins TRBV24-1 and TRBJ2-2; TRBD2 aligns across 9 bases. V was pared by 7 bases and J by 0 bases, with 8 bases of the junction left unmatched. Germline V lookup: CDR1 KGHDR, CDR2 SFDVKD. The CDR3 is 17 residues long. Written as DNA, the CDR3 is TGTGCCACCAGCTCGGGACTAGCAGGCGCGAACACCGGGGAGCTGTTTTTT. This sequence encodes CATSSGLAGANTGELFF.

This clonotype was counted between two and nine times. The chain is built from TRBV5-1 and TRBJ1-1; weak D call: TRBD1 (5 bases). CDR3 length: 13 amino acids. Looked up from germline, CDR1 is SGHRS and CDR2 is YFSETQ. Between the trimmed V and J ends, which lost 0 bases and 4 bases, there was a span of 7 bases. The CDR3 protein is CASSLAQGTEAFF. In nucleotides, the CDR3 is TGCGCCAGCAGCTTGGCTCAGGGCACTGAAGCTTTCTTT.

This clonotype was recorded at least ten times. The CDR3 DNA follows: TGCAGTGCTAGACCTGGCGAGGTGGGCAATGAGCAGTTCTTC. Translation gives CSARPGEVGNEQFF. The chain carries TRBV20-1 and TRBJ2-1; no definite D call. V lost 2 bases and J 6 bases, leaving 14 bases between the germline ends. Germline CDR1 is DFQATT and CDR2 is SNEGSKA (reference sequence). CDR3 length: 14 residues.

This clonotype was detected ten times or more. The rearrangement uses TRBV7-8 and TRBJ1-5; D possibly corresponds to TRBD1 (6 bases). The germline V gene has CDR1 SGHVS and CDR2 FQNEAQ. The CDR3 is made up of 15 amino acids. Trimming pared 4 bases from V and 6 bases from J, leaving 16 bases between. This chain's CDR3 is CASSYDRTTLQPQHF. The CDR3 DNA reads as TGTGCCAGCAGCTACGACAGGACCACTCTTCAGCCCCAGCATTTT.

As regards this clonotype: Being one base from a much bigger clone, this may be a read error. This sequence joins TRBV3-1 and TRBJ1-1; no clear D gene. The CDR3 is 11 amino acids. CDR1 is LGHDT and CDR2 is YNNKEL in the germline V gene (reference sequence). V lost 2 bases to trimming and J lost 11 bases, with 9 bases between them. Here the CDR3 reads CASSQRSHAFF. Here the CDR3 DNA reads TGTGCCAGCAGCCAAAGGTCCCATGCTTTCTTT.

This clonotype has at least ten counts. V usage is TRBV20-1 and J usage is TRBJ2-7; 8 bases fit TRBD1. After removal of 4 bases from V and 1 base from J, the junction contained 9 bases not matched to a gene. The CDR3 consists of 15 residues. CDR1 is DFQATT and CDR2 is SNEGSKA in the germline V gene (reference sequence). The CDR3 nucleotides read TGCAGTGCTAACCCGGACAGGGCGACGTCCTACGAGCAGTACTTC. The encoded protein is CSANPDRATSYEQYF.

This clonotype has ten or more counts. The chain couples TRBV20-1 to TRBJ1-1, with 7 positions matching TRBD1. CDR3 size: 14 residues. J was trimmed by 1 base and V by 6 bases; bases with no gene match: 8. CDR1 and CDR2 from the germline V gene are DFQATT and SNEGSKA (reference sequence). In DNA, the CDR3 is TGCAGTGCCCCGCCAGGGGGATCGAACACTGAAGCTTTCTTT. This sequence encodes CSAPPGGSNTEAFF.